This passage covers 9 T cell receptor beta chains from one sample sequenced in a study of glioma-infiltrating T cells after dendritic cell vaccination. The time point denotes: after dendritic cell vaccination, including at tumor progression/relapse. Profiling relied on immunoSEQ multiplex PCR, and the TCRdb table lists in-frame clones only, not all of them. The sample has under 130,000 clones, 90% seen once. The sample consisted of blood, taken after dendritic cell vaccination. These receptor sequences come from a human donor with glioblastoma.

This chain links TRBV29-1 with TRBJ2-2, with 7 bases fitting TRBD1. Per germline, CDR1 SQVTM and CDR2 ANQGSEA. The CDR3 runs 14 residues. The V gene end was trimmed by 2 bases and the J gene end by 6 bases; junction bases not matched to a gene: 6. The CDR3 sequence is CSVENPGGAGELFF. Here the CDR3 DNA reads TGCAGCGTTGAAAACCCAGGGGGAGCCGGGGAGCTGTTTTTT.

CDR3 residues: CASSLVGQHNEQFF. CDR3 sequence (DNA): TGTGCCAGCAGCTTGGTGGGACAGCACAATGAGCAGTTCTTC. The chain is built from TRBV5-4 and TRBJ2-1; 7 positions match TRBD1. CDR3 length: 14 amino acids. CDR1 is SGHNT and CDR2 is YYREEE in the germline V gene (reference sequence). V was clipped by 0 bases and J by 5 bases; unmatched bases: 2.

This clone was counted between two and nine times. This chain uses TRBV6-1 with TRBJ2-2; D possibly corresponds to TRBD1 (5 bases). The CDR3 is made up of 13 amino acids. The V gene lost 5 bases and the J gene lost 5 bases, with 9 bases spanning the gap. Germline CDR1 reads MNHNS; CDR2 reads SASEGT. The CDR3 here is CASSFRDTGELFF. DNA for the CDR3: TGTGCCAGCAGTTTCAGGGATACCGGGGAGCTGTTTTTT.

This chain connects TRBV7-3 to TRBJ2-1; D might be TRBD2 (5 bases). CDR3 length equals 15 residues. Deletions cut 0 bases from V and 0 bases from J, with 6 bases between. The germline gives CDR1 SGHTA, CDR2 FQGTGA. The CDR3 nucleotides are TGTGCCAGCAGCTTAACCGGGGACTCCTACAATGAGCAGTTCTTC. Translating gives CASSLTGDSYNEQFF.

CDR3 protein: CASSPSRQVNTEAFF. Here the CDR3 DNA reads TGTGCCAGCAGCCCCTCCCGACAGGTGAACACTGAAGCTTTCTTT. The chain has TRBV2 and TRBJ1-1; possibly TRBD1 for D (6 bases). Germline assignment: CDR1 SNHLY and CDR2 FYNNEI. The CDR3 has 15 residues. Deletions cut 6 bases from V and 0 bases from J, with 14 bases between. The whole variable domain, remainder taken from reference TRBV2 and TRBJ1-1, is EPEVTQTPSHQVTQMGQEVILRCVPISNHLYFYWYRQILGQKVEFLVSFYNNEISEKSEIFDDQFSVERPDGSNFTLKIRSTKLEDSAMYFCASSPSRQVNTEAFFGQGTRLTVV.

This clone has only one observation. The chain combines TRBV7-2 with TRBJ2-3, with 8 nucleotides matching TRBD2. Germline assignment: CDR1 SGHTA and CDR2 FQGNSA. Trimming cost V 4 bases and J 5 bases; bases outside gene matches: 8. The CDR3 consists of 15 residues. The CDR3 DNA reads as TGTGCCAGCAGCTCCTCGGGGGGGCAGGGAGATACGCAGTATTTT. It is translated as CASSSSGGQGDTQYF.

The gene calls are TRBV2 and TRBJ1-2; D is undetermined. Per germline, CDR1 SNHLY and CDR2 FYNNEI. Trimming cost V 7 bases and J 7 bases, with 16 bases left between them. CDR3 length: 13 amino acids. CDR3 in DNA: TGTGCCAGCATGGCGTACGCGGATATTGGCTACACCTTC. Amino acids: CASMAYADIGYTF.

The chain combines TRBV14 with TRBJ2-3, with D perhaps matching TRBD2 (5 bases). Germline lookup yields CDR1 SGHDN and CDR2 FVKESK. V was trimmed by 0 bases and J by 2 bases, leaving 6 bases between them. The CDR3 covers 14 residues. The CDR3 DNA reads as TGTGCCAGCAGCCAAGACGGGGTCACAGATACGCAGTATTTT. The encoded protein is CASSQDGVTDTQYF.

This clone was seen only once. The junction departs from germline at one end; a sequencing error may be responsible. V and J are TRBV7-7 and TRBJ1-5, with a possible D match to TRBD1 (6 bases). Looked up from germline, CDR1 is SSHAT and CDR2 is FNYEAQ (reference sequence). CDR3 length equals 17 residues. CDR3 sequence (DNA): TGTGCTAGCAGCTTAAAGAGTCAATCGGGGGGCCATCAGCCCCAGCATTTT. This codes for CASSLKSQSGGHQPQHF.